The 28 T cell receptor beta chains reported below all come from one sample, sequenced in a study of T cells in Graves' hyperthyroidism and ophthalmopathy. RNA transcripts were the template for amplifying TCR beta CDR3 regions. The HTBI primer set was used in a first-round RT-PCR of the TCR CDR3. TCRdb ran MiXCR on the multiplex PCR reads and lists one entry per CDR3 protein. Found here are some 350,000 distinct CDR3 sequences, roughly an eighth of them singletons; the top ten hold around 32%. Sequencing was done on a sample of blood. These receptors were taken from a woman aged 40 to 50 with Graves' ophthalmopathy.

This clonotype counts as medium-sized. This chain connects TRBV19 to TRBJ1-5; perhaps TRBD1 as D (5 bases). The CDR3 is 15 amino acids. Germline CDR1 reads LNHDA; CDR2 reads SQIVND (reference sequence). Trimming stripped 6 bases from V and 7 bases from J, with 19 bases between. CDR3 sequence (DNA): TGTGCCAGTAGAGGGTCCAGGGACTATGGCCAGCCCCAGCATTTT. Translated: CASRGSRDYGQPQHF.

Turning to this clonotype: Being one base from a much bigger clone, this may be a read error. V gene TRBV2 combines with J gene TRBJ1-3; D might be TRBD1 (6 bases). Trimming removed 8 bases from V and 1 base from J, with 24 bases in between. This CDR3 has 18 amino acids. Germline CDR1 is SNHLY and CDR2 is FYNNEI. CDR3 protein: CASQGGRRELPSGNTIYF. CDR3 DNA: TGTGCCAGCCAAGGGGGGCGGCGTGAGCTACCTTCTGGAAACACCATATATTTT.

Worth noting for this clonotype: Since a much larger clone is just one base distant, this may be a read error. This rearrangement joins TRBV12-3 or TRBV12-4 to TRBJ2-4; D not resolved. This CDR3 region has 16 residues. CDR3 coding DNA: TGTGCCGGCAGTTGGATCCGAGATCTAGCCAAAAACATTCAGTACTTC. The encoded protein is CAGSWIRDLAKNIQYF.

This clonotype was seen ten or more times. V usage is TRBV29-1 and J usage is TRBJ2-5, with TRBD1 matching 7 bases. This CDR3 spans 13 amino acids. J lost 1 base, V lost 6 bases, and 5 bases had no gene match. Germline V gives CDR1 SQVTM, CDR2 ANQGSEA. The CDR3 spells CSVGDSSQETQYF. The CDR3 DNA reads TGCAGCGTGGGGGACAGTTCCCAAGAGACCCAGTACTTC.

This clonotype was seen at least ten times. The CDR3 DNA reads TGTGCCAGCAGACCAGGACCCGACTGGGCCCAGTACTTC. Protein sequence: CASRPGPDWAQYF. V usage is TRBV6-1 and J usage is TRBJ2-5; no definite D call. The CDR3 has 13 residues. The V end lost 6 bases, the J end lost 9 bases, and 17 bases lay between the germline ends. Germline-derived CDR1 and CDR2 are MNHNS and SASEGT.

J is TRBJ2-1 and V is TRBV6-5, with 8 bases fitting TRBD2. CDR3 length equals 16 residues. In germline, CDR1 is MNHEY, CDR2 SVGAGI. The J segment lost 6 bases and the V segment lost 2 bases, leaving 9 bases of the junction unmatched. The CDR3 DNA reads as TGTGCCAGCAGTTACCAGGTAGCGGGGCTTTTCAATGAGCAGTTCTTC. Its protein product is CASSYQVAGLFNEQFF.

This clonotype was seen repeatedly, ten times or more. This chain links TRBV7-6 with TRBJ2-3; D ambiguous. The CDR3 has 13 residues. V dropped 4 bases and J dropped 4 bases, with 9 bases sitting between them. In germline, CDR1 is SGHVS, CDR2 FNYEAQ. The CDR3 DNA reads TGTGCCAGCAGCTCTGAGTACGCAGATACGCAGTATTTT. Protein: CASSSEYADTQYF.

There are many counts of this clonotype. J is TRBJ2-7 and V is TRBV6-1; 11 bases are shared with TRBD1. Unmatched junction bases numbered 5, after V lost 6 bases and J lost 4 bases. This CDR3 has 14 residues. CDR1 and CDR2 from the germline V gene are MNHNS and SASEGT. Here the CDR3 DNA reads TGTGCCAGCAGACGGACAGGGGGCAGTTACGAGCAGTACTTC. It translates to CASRRTGGSYEQYF.

The chain combines TRBV19 with TRBJ2-1, with TRBD2 matching over 8 bases. CDR1 and CDR2 (germline): LNHDA, SQIVND (reference sequence). The CDR3 contains 13 residues. Trimming at V came to 6 bases and at J to 13 bases, leaving 11 bases not matched to a gene. The DNA of the CDR3 is TGTGCCAGTAGCCCGGGACTAGAATTGGCTCAGTTCTTC. The encoded protein is CASSPGLELAQFF.

The sample holds many counts of this clonotype. V is TRBV6-5 and J is TRBJ1-2; no definite D call. CDR1 is MNHEY, CDR2 SVGAGI, per germline. The ends were cut back, 0 bases at V and 4 bases at J, with 15 bases in the middle. This CDR3 is built from 16 residues. CDR3 in amino acids: CASSYSSRGRAYGYTF. The DNA of the CDR3 is TGTGCCAGCAGTTACTCTTCTAGAGGTCGGGCCTATGGCTACACCTTC.

The CDR3 loop is CASSSPRAETQYF. The CDR3, as DNA: TGCGCCAGCAGCTCCCCCCGGGCGGAGACCCAGTACTTC. J is TRBJ2-5 and V is TRBV5-1; D is unresolved. This CDR3 spans 13 amino acids. Trimming cost V 3 bases and J 5 bases, with 11 bases left between them. The germline V gene has CDR1 SGHRS and CDR2 YFSETQ. Drawing the rest from reference TRBV5-1 and TRBJ2-5, the complete variable domain is KAGVTQTPRYLIKTRGQQVTLSCSPISGHRSVSWYQQTPGQGLQFLFEYFSETQRNKGNFPGRFSGRQFSNSRSEMNVSTLELGDSALYLCASSSPRAETQYFGPGTRLLVL.

This clonotype was seen many times. The chain carries TRBV6-1 and TRBJ2-3, with D uncertain. Between the trimmed V and J ends, which lost 4 bases and 1 base, there was a span of 12 bases. The CDR3 is made up of 15 amino acids. Germline loops: CDR1 MNHNS, CDR2 SASEGT. CDR3: CASSVRIPGTDTQYF. Here the CDR3 DNA reads TGTGCCAGCAGTGTTCGTATACCGGGCACAGATACGCAGTATTTT.

The chain is built from TRBV4-2 and TRBJ1-1, with TRBD1 matching over 7 bases. The CDR3 spans 15 residues. After removal of 3 bases from V and 6 bases from J, the junction contained 10 bases not matched to a gene. Germline values: CDR1 LGHNA, CDR2 YNFKEQ. DNA of the CDR3: TGTGCCAGCAGCCAGCAACAGGGGAGTGTCCCTGAAGCTTTCTTT. Protein product: CASSQQQGSVPEAFF.

The rearrangement uses TRBV7-8 and TRBJ2-3, with TRBD2 identical over 9 bases. From germline, CDR1 is SGHVS and CDR2 FQNEAQ. The CDR3 length is 14 residues. Trimming removed 5 bases from V and 11 bases from J; junction bases left unmatched: 11. The CDR3 coding sequence is TGTGCCAGCAGCACCGATAGCGGGAGTAGGGGGCAGTATTTT. Amino acids: CASSTDSGSRGQYF.

This clonotype showed up just a few times. The germline gene is not matched at one end of the junction; a read error may be the cause. The gene calls are TRBV7-9 and TRBJ1-1; maybe TRBD1 (6 bases). This CDR3 contains 17 residues. The germline gives CDR1 SEHNR, CDR2 FQNEAQ (reference sequence). The CDR3 is CACSSRGGFIRNTEAFF. The CDR3 nucleotides read TGTGCCTGCAGCTCTAGAGGGGGTTTCATTCGGAACACTGAAGCTTTCTTT.

This clonotype has more than one count but fewer than ten. The chain couples TRBV3-1 to TRBJ1-6; 11 bases match TRBD1. The germline gives CDR1 LGHDT, CDR2 YNNKEL (reference sequence). The CDR3 loop spans 15 amino acids. V was clipped by 4 bases and J by 7 bases; unmatched bases: 3. CDR3 sequence reads: CASSPRDRGNSPLHF. CDR3 in DNA: TGTGCCAGCAGCCCCCGGGACAGGGGGAATTCACCCCTCCACTTT. Full variable domain (outside the CDR3, taken from reference TRBV3-1 and TRBJ1-6): DTAVSQTPKYLVTQMGNDKSIKCEQNLGHDTMYWYKQDSKKFLKIMFSYNNKELIINETVPNRFSPKSPDKAHLNLHINSLELGDSAVYFCASSPRDRGNSPLHFGNGTRLTVT.

This clonotype was picked up many times. The genes are TRBV29-1 and TRBJ2-1; D is ambiguous. This CDR3 has 17 residues. Germline V lookup: CDR1 SQVTM, CDR2 ANQGSEA. V was shortened by 0 bases and J by 4 bases, with 19 bases between the two germline ends. The CDR3 is CSVEDPTSGPAYNEQFF. DNA of the CDR3: TGCAGCGTTGAAGACCCAACATCGGGCCCGGCTTACAATGAGCAGTTCTTC.

Only a few counts were recorded for this clonotype. The genes are TRBV6-1 and TRBJ1-6, with D maybe TRBD1 (6 bases). The CDR3 has 15 amino acids. With 4 bases removed from V and 8 bases from J, the gap between germline ends came to 15 bases. Germline-derived CDR1 and CDR2 are MNHNS and SASEGT. The CDR3 region is CASSGVTGIDSPLHF. The CDR3 DNA is TGTGCCAGCAGTGGGGTTACAGGGATAGATTCACCCCTCCACTTT.

This clonotype was picked up many times. CDR3: CASSENLAGNEQFF. The CDR3 DNA reads as TGTGCCAGCAGTGAAAACCTAGCGGGCAATGAGCAGTTCTTC. This chain joins TRBV2 and TRBJ2-1; 8 bases match TRBD2. Germline assignment: CDR1 SNHLY and CDR2 FYNNEI. This CDR3 region has 14 residues. J was trimmed by 6 bases and V by 2 bases; bases with no gene match: 3.

This clonotype was seen at least ten times. The J gene is TRBJ2-1, the V gene TRBV6-1; 7 bases agree with TRBD2. This CDR3 has 13 amino acids. V shed 8 bases and J 3 bases; nucleotides not matched to a gene: 4. In germline, CDR1 is MNHNS, CDR2 SASEGT. For the CDR3, the DNA is TGTGCCAGCTGGGCGGGGGTCTACAATGAGCAGTTCTTC. Translation: CASWAGVYNEQFF.

This clonotype was recorded at least ten times. The CDR3 sequence: CASSYTGKGYGYTF. In DNA, the CDR3 is TGTGCCAGCAGTTACACGGGGAAGGGCTATGGCTACACCTTC. The rearrangement links TRBV6-5 to TRBJ1-2; no reliable D call. This CDR3 is built from 14 residues. V lost 2 bases to trimming and J lost 4 bases, with 11 bases between them. Germline CDR1 and CDR2: MNHEY and SVGAGI.

This clonotype turned up a few times. This chain links TRBV6-1 with TRBJ1-1; D is uncertain. The CDR3 runs to 13 residues. Germline V lookup: CDR1 MNHNS, CDR2 SASEGT. V lost 10 bases and J lost 4, with 16 bases in between. The DNA for the CDR3 is TGTGCCATTAGAAGGTCCGAGGCCACTGAAGCTTTCTTT. Translated: CAIRRSEATEAFF.

This clonotype was detected many times. CDR3 sequence reads: CASKQELNYGYTF. The DNA for the CDR3 is TGTGCCAGCAAGCAGGAACTAAACTATGGCTACACCTTC. The V gene is TRBV2, the J gene TRBJ1-2; no reliable D call. CDR3 length equals 13 residues. Deletions cut 7 bases from V and 2 bases from J, with 11 bases between. Germline CDR1 SNHLY, CDR2 FYNNEI.

There are many counts of this clonotype. This chain links TRBV11-2 with TRBJ1-4; 7 bases map to TRBD1. Trimming took 6 bases from V and 3 from J; bases not matched to a gene: 7. Germline V gene sequence: CDR1 SGHAT, CDR2 FQNNGV. The CDR3 spans 15 residues. CDR3 nucleotide sequence: TGTGCCAGCAGACAAACAGGGGCCGCTAATGAAAAACTGTTTTTT. Encoded protein: CASRQTGAANEKLFF.

This clonotype has a count of ten or more. V usage is TRBV28 and J usage is TRBJ2-1; D may be TRBD2 (6 bases). V was cut by 4 bases and J by 6 bases, with 16 bases left in between. The germline V gene has CDR1 MDHEN and CDR2 SYDVKM. The CDR3 totals 15 residues. CDR3 amino acids: CASSYAGRPPNEQFF. DNA of the CDR3: TGTGCCAGCAGTTACGCGGGACGGCCCCCCAATGAGCAGTTCTTC.

V and J are TRBV30 and TRBJ1-2, with 7 bases fitting TRBD1. Germline-derived CDR1 and CDR2 are GTSNPN and SVGIG (reference sequence). The CDR3 length is 14 residues. V trimming: 4 bases; J trimming: 1 base; junction bases outside the gene matches: 6. This CDR3 is CAWTRTGSNYGYTF. CDR3 in DNA: TGTGCCTGGACCCGGACAGGCAGTAACTATGGCTACACCTTC.

This chain joins TRBV6-5 and TRBJ1-2; the D gene is possibly TRBD1 (6 bases). Germline lookup yields CDR1 MNHEY and CDR2 SVGAGI. The V and J ends lost 0 bases and 8 bases respectively, with 10 bases between them. This CDR3 has 13 amino acids. The CDR3 sequence is CASSYSSGDGYTF. The CDR3, as DNA: TGTGCCAGCAGTTACTCTTCAGGGGACGGCTACACCTTC.

This clonotype was counted between two and nine times. V and J are TRBV20-1 and TRBJ1-5; tentatively, D is TRBD1 (6 bases). CDR1 DFQATT and CDR2 SNEGSKA come from the germline V gene (reference sequence). The CDR3 runs 16 residues. The V and J ends lost 2 bases and 4 bases respectively, with 18 bases between them. In nucleotides, the CDR3 is TGCAGTGCTAGAACCCGAAGGGGGGTAGGGAATCAGCCCCAGCATTTT. This gives the protein CSARTRRGVGNQPQHF.